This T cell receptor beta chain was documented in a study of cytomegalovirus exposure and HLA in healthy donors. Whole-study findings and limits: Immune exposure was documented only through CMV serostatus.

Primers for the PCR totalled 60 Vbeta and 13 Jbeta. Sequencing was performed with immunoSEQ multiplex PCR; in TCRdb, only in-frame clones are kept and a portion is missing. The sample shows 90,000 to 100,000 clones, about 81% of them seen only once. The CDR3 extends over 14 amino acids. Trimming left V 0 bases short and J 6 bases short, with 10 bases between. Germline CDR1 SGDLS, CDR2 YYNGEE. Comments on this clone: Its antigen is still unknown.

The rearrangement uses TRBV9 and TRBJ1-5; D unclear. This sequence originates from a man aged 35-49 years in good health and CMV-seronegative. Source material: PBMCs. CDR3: CASSVAASGQPQHF. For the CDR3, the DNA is TGTGCCAGCAGCGTAGCTGCATCAGGTCAGCCCCAGCATTTT.